A single sample gave rise to the 13 T cell receptor beta chains below, sequenced in a study of T cells in Graves' hyperthyroidism and ophthalmopathy. Amplified TCR beta CDR3 regions came from RNA transcripts. The TCR CDR3 first-round RT-PCR relied on the HTBI primer set. TCRdb reanalysed the multiplex PCR reads using MiXCR and keeps one entry per CDR3 protein. The table has over 350,000 distinct CDR3 sequences, more than 12% seen once. Sequencing was performed on blood. The source is a man in his fifties or sixties with Graves' ophthalmopathy.

This clonotype has at least ten counts. The chain links TRBV28 to TRBJ2-2, with 8 bases aligning to TRBD1. The CDR3 spans 15 residues. J lost 5 bases, V lost 3 bases, and 5 bases had no gene match. CDR1 and CDR2 from the germline V gene are MDHEN and SYDVKM. CDR3 protein: CASSFGDRGTGELFF. CDR3 DNA sequence: TGTGCCAGCAGTTTCGGTGACAGGGGAACCGGGGAGCTGTTTTTT. The whole variable domain, filled in from reference TRBV28 and TRBJ2-2, reads DVKVTQSSRYLVKRTGEKVFLECVQDMDHENMFWYRQDPGLGLRLIYFSYDVKMKEKGDIPEGYSVSREKKERFSLILESASTNQTSMYLCASSFGDRGTGELFFGEGSRLTVL.

The chain couples TRBV4-1 to TRBJ2-7; D might be TRBD1 (6 bases). From germline, CDR1 is MGHRA and CDR2 YSYEKL. Trimming removed 2 bases at V and 0 bases at J, with 11 bases between. The CDR3 length is 15 residues. CDR3 sequence reads: CASSQTTGSSYEQYF. CDR3 in DNA: TGCGCCAGCAGCCAAACGACAGGAAGCTCCTACGAGCAGTACTTC.

This clonotype appeared many times. This chain links TRBV7-8 with TRBJ2-5; 9 bases line up with TRBD2. Germline V CDR1 and CDR2: SGHVS, FQNEAQ. The CDR3 extends over 15 amino acids. V was clipped by 2 bases and J by 4 bases; unmatched bases: 5. CDR3 amino acids: CASSLRREGPETQYF. The CDR3 nucleotides read TGTGCCAGCAGCTTAAGGCGGGAGGGCCCAGAGACCCAGTACTTC.

DNA of the CDR3: TGTGCCAGCAGTGGCAGGGGGCACGAGCAGTACTTC. This translates into CASSGRGHEQYF. V is TRBV2 and J is TRBJ2-7; TRBD1 matches at 8 bases. Per germline, CDR1 SNHLY and CDR2 FYNNEI. There are 12 residues in the CDR3. With 4 bases clipped from V and 5 bases from J, the junction kept 1 base outside the gene matches.

This clonotype was found a few times. This sequence joins TRBV19 and TRBJ1-1; the D is unclear. Germline V gives CDR1 LNHDA, CDR2 SQIVND (reference sequence). This CDR3 has 13 residues. Trimming stripped 8 bases from V and 6 bases from J, with 16 bases between. For the CDR3, the DNA is TGTGCCAGTTCTACCCCGGTTCGGGCTGAAGCTTTCTTT. It translates to CASSTPVRAEAFF.

This clonotype was detected many times. The gene calls are TRBV20-1 and TRBJ1-6; no clear D. CDR1 is DFQATT, CDR2 SNEGSKA, per germline (reference sequence). CDR3 size: 15 residues. Between the trimmed V and J ends, which lost 5 bases and 6 bases, there was a span of 17 bases. The CDR3 reads CSAHRSDVFNSPLHF. The CDR3 DNA reads TGCAGTGCTCATAGGTCAGACGTTTTTAATTCACCCCTCCACTTT.

This clonotype was recorded only once. CDR3 in DNA: TGTGCCAGCAGTCTCAATAGCGGGGGAGCGGCTAGCACAGATACGCAGTATTTT. Translation: CASSLNSGGAASTDTQYF. The chain is built from TRBV6-1 and TRBJ2-3; 9 bases map to TRBD2. V trimming: 5 bases; J trimming: 0 bases; junction bases outside the gene matches: 12. Germline V gene sequence: CDR1 MNHNS, CDR2 SASEGT. There are 18 residues in the CDR3.

This clonotype has at least ten counts. This rearrangement joins TRBV30 to TRBJ1-2, with D tentatively TRBD1 (5 bases). Trimming shortened V by 2 bases and J by 10 bases, and 14 bases separated the two germline ends. Germline V gene sequence: CDR1 GTSNPN, CDR2 SVGIG (reference sequence). This CDR3 region has 12 residues. CDR3 amino acids: CAWSPGTRYYTF. CDR3 bases: TGTGCCTGGAGTCCCGGGACTAGGTACTACACCTTC.

This clonotype was seen more than once but under ten times. A read error may explain this, as a much larger clone is one base away. The gene calls are TRBV5-1 and TRBJ2-7, with 12 bases matching TRBD2. CDR3 length equals 21 residues. Germline values: CDR1 SGHRS, CDR2 YFSETQ. Unmatched junction bases numbered 20, after V lost 3 bases and J lost 1 base. CDR3 in DNA: TGCGCCAGCAGCTCCCAGGTCAGGGGGCTAGCGGGAGGGTTTAGGTCCTACGAGCAGTACTTC. It specifies CASSSQVRGLAGGFRSYEQYF.

This clonotype showed up many times. The rearrangement links TRBV3-1 to TRBJ1-1; D is undetermined. V dropped 4 bases and J dropped 1 base, with 10 bases sitting between them. The germline V gene has CDR1 LGHDT and CDR2 YNNKEL (reference sequence). The CDR3 is made up of 14 amino acids. The CDR3 reads CASSLMAQNTEAFF. CDR3 DNA: TGTGCCAGCAGCCTAATGGCCCAGAACACTGAAGCTTTCTTT.

To note about this clonotype: A much larger clone is a single base away; this may be a read error. The chain links TRBV3-1 to TRBJ2-1, with TRBD1 matching 8 bases. This CDR3 spans 15 amino acids. Per germline, CDR1 LGHDT and CDR2 YNNKEL (reference sequence). DNA for the CDR3: TGTGCCAGCAGCCTCCACAGGGGGAGTAGTGCTGAGCAGCTCTTC. Translating it yields CASSLHRGSSAEQLF.

This clonotype was detected many times. The V gene is TRBV2, the J gene TRBJ2-1; tentative D call: TRBD2 (6 bases). The V end was cut by 3 bases, the J end by 2 bases, with 8 bases between. The CDR3 is 14 residues long. The V gene's germline CDR1 is SNHLY and CDR2 FYNNEI. CDR3 in DNA: TGTGCCAGCAGTGATGGAGGGCCCTACAATGAGCAGTTCTTC. Its translation is CASSDGGPYNEQFF.

This clonotype turned up a few times. This CDR3 fails to terminate in the conserved phenylalanine or tryptophan, so it likely reflects a read error. The rearrangement joins TRBV30 to TRBJ2-5; D is possibly TRBD2 (5 bases). The CDR3 length is 13 residues. Trimming stripped 5 bases from V and 7 bases from J, with 17 bases between. CDR1 and CDR2 (germline): GTSNPN, SVGIG (reference sequence). The CDR3 here is CAWVINLSGTQYL. The CDR3 DNA reads as TGTGCCTGGGTAATTAATCTCAGCGGGACCCAGTACCTC.